This passage covers 11 T cell receptor beta chains from one sample sequenced in a study of blood T cell repertoires in COVID-19. Using immunoSEQ multiplex PCR, the repertoire was profiled, and TCRdb retains in-frame clones only, with some absent. The sample contains about 150,000 clones, over 65% of which appear only once. The material sequenced was peripheral blood. These receptors originate from an elderly man with acute or convalescent COVID-19.

The rearrangement uses TRBV7-9 and TRBJ1-1; D gene uncertain. CDR3 length equals 15 residues. Germline V lookup: CDR1 SEHNR, CDR2 FQNEAQ (reference sequence). With 3 bases removed from V and 2 bases from J, the gap between germline ends came to 13 bases. CDR3 residues: CASSFVSQINTEAFF. Here the CDR3 DNA reads TGTGCCAGCAGCTTCGTTTCTCAGATTAACACTGAAGCTTTCTTT.

The genes are TRBV5-1 and TRBJ2-5, with 7 bases fitting TRBD1. V dropped 7 bases and J dropped 0; count of bases not matched to a gene: 3. The germline V gene has CDR1 SGHRS and CDR2 YFSETQ. This CDR3 contains 13 residues. CDR3 in amino acids: CASAQGNQETQYF. CDR3 sequence (DNA): TGCGCCAGCGCACAGGGGAACCAAGAGACCCAGTACTTC.

This chain links TRBV10-3 with TRBJ1-1; D is unresolved. This CDR3 has 13 amino acids. V lost 2 bases, J lost 0 bases, and 4 bases lay in between. Germline V gives CDR1 ENHRY, CDR2 SYGVKD. This CDR3 reads CAISERVNTEAFF. The CDR3 DNA follows: TGTGCCATCAGTGAGCGGGTGAACACTGAAGCTTTCTTT.

The chain combines TRBV6-4 with TRBJ2-7, with D perhaps TRBD2 (5 bases). V gave up 0 bases and J gave up 0 bases, with 9 bases separating them. Germline CDR1 is MRHNA and CDR2 is SNTAGT. The CDR3 totals 15 residues. As DNA, the CDR3 is TGTGCCAGCAGTGACTCGCTGGGGAGCTCCTACGAGCAGTACGTC. Translation: CASSDSLGSSYEQYV.

This CDR3 reads CASTEGVRSGNTIYF. Here the CDR3 DNA reads TGTGCCAGCACCGAAGGGGTTCGCTCTGGAAACACCATATATTTT. The rearrangement joins TRBV6-5 to TRBJ1-3; the D gene is possibly TRBD1 (5 bases). This CDR3 has 15 amino acids. The germline V gene encodes CDR1 MNHEY and CDR2 SVGAGI. Trimming removed 7 bases at V and 0 bases at J, with 13 bases between.

The rearrangement joins TRBV30 to TRBJ2-3; possible D gene TRBD1, 6 bases. The CDR3 is 13 amino acids. Germline V lookup: CDR1 GTSNPN, CDR2 SVGIG (reference sequence). In DNA, the CDR3 is TGTGCTTCTAATACAGGGTCCGCAGATACGCAGTATTTT. It translates to CASNTGSADTQYF.

V usage is TRBV5-1 and J usage is TRBJ2-1; 9 nucleotides match TRBD1. Germline CDR1 and CDR2: SGHRS and YFSETQ. CDR3 length: 16 residues. After removal of 0 bases from V and 9 bases from J, the junction contained 10 bases not matched to a gene. The CDR3 reads CASSLGAGQGRSEQFF. Written as DNA, the CDR3 is TGCGCCAGCAGCTTGGGGGCAGGACAGGGGAGGAGTGAGCAGTTCTTC.

The rearrangement joins TRBV2 to TRBJ2-3, with 8 positions matching TRBD2. CDR1 and CDR2 from the germline V gene are SNHLY and FYNNEI. J lost 6 bases, V lost 4 bases, and 12 bases had no gene match. The CDR3 length is 16 residues. CDR3 amino acids: CASSVRGGRLLDTQYF. The CDR3 bases are TGTGCCAGCAGTGTACGGGGGGGGCGTCTTTTGGATACGCAGTATTTT.

The chain has TRBV7-9 and TRBJ1-6, with 7 nucleotides matching TRBD1. CDR1 is SEHNR and CDR2 is FQNEAQ in the germline V gene (reference sequence). This CDR3 contains 16 residues. Trimming at V came to 4 bases and at J to 5 bases, leaving 8 bases not matched to a gene. CDR3 region: CASSSGVQGDNSPLHF. For the CDR3, the DNA is TGTGCCAGCAGCTCCGGAGTCCAGGGGGATAATTCACCCCTCCACTTT.

This chain's CDR3 is CASSLVSGVDGYTF. DNA of the CDR3: TGTGCCAGCAGCTTGGTATCCGGTGTTGATGGCTACACCTTC. The V call is TRBV7-9, the J call TRBJ1-2; D unclear. The ends were cut back, 3 bases at V and 6 bases at J, with 14 bases in the middle. Germline loops: CDR1 SEHNR, CDR2 FQNEAQ (reference sequence). The CDR3 consists of 14 residues.

The chain employs TRBV7-3 and TRBJ2-1; TRBD2 matches 12 bases. The germline CDR1 and CDR2 sequences are SGHTA and FQGTGA. J lost 5 bases, V lost 2 bases, and 4 bases had no gene match. The CDR3 runs to 16 residues. The CDR3 protein is CASSLGLAGGHNEQFF. The CDR3 DNA reads TGTGCCAGCAGCTTAGGGCTAGCGGGGGGGCACAATGAGCAGTTCTTC.